The 2 T cell receptor beta chains listed next were all sequenced from one sample in a study of regulatory T cells in long-lasting Graves disease. Arm-PCR of CDR3 regions and iRepertoire HTBI primers were the basis on which TCR beta libraries were built. TCRdb ran MiXCR on the multiplex PCR reads and lists one entry per CDR3 protein. The sample lists roughly 500,000 distinct CDR3 sequences, 20% to 25% occurring once. Time point in this sample: persistent/refractory GD, antithyroid drugs over 5 years with positive TRAb. RNA extracted from PBMCs served as the sequencing template. This material consisted of peripheral blood mononuclear cells (PBMCs), taken when the disease was refractory, from a patient treated with antithyroid drugs. These TCRs come from a female donor with Graves disease.

This clonotype turned up a few times. This chain uses TRBV11-2 with TRBJ2-7, with D maybe TRBD2 (6 bases). V was trimmed by 3 bases and J by 7 bases, leaving 19 bases between them. Germline lookup yields CDR1 SGHAT and CDR2 FQNNGV. The CDR3 loop spans 15 amino acids. The CDR3 protein is CASSLMTRRVGEQYF. CDR3 coding DNA: TGTGCCAGCAGCTTGATGACTAGGCGGGTGGGGGAGCAGTACTTC.

Ten or more counts support this clonotype. V usage is TRBV7-9 and J usage is TRBJ1-2, with D possibly TRBD1 on 5 matching bases. The CDR3 totals 15 residues. V was trimmed by 5 bases and J by 4 bases, leaving 17 bases between them. In germline, CDR1 is SEHNR, CDR2 FQNEAQ (reference sequence). Here the CDR3 reads CASSPRGSALYGYTF. CDR3 coding DNA: TGTGCCAGCAGCCCGCGGGGCTCAGCCCTCTATGGCTACACCTTC.